These 19 T cell receptor beta chains were sequenced from one sample in a study of T cell responses to AZD1222 COVID-19 vaccine (TCRdb year 2021). This sample's time point label indicates: baseline before first vaccination. The library was prepared using the immunoSEQ multiplex PCR assay. TCRdb limited this immuneACCESS table to in-frame rearrangements with V and J called. A share of clones is missing; checked studies link under half to unresolved V genes, and the rest is unexplained. Recorded for this sample are 95,000 to 100,000 clones; roughly 84% of them occurred a single time. The ten largest make up around 1.5% of the sample. Here the sequenced sample was peripheral blood, taken on day 0 of AZD1222 vaccination. The receptors shown here come from an adult in good health.

The rearrangement joins TRBV9 to TRBJ1-5, with D hard to call. This CDR3 is 14 amino acids long. V lost 0 bases to trimming and J lost 6 bases, with 10 bases between them. CDR1 and CDR2 (germline): SGDLS, YYNGEE. The CDR3 protein is CASSVATSGQPQHF. The CDR3 DNA sequence: TGTGCCAGCAGCGTAGCTACTTCGGGTCAGCCCCAGCATTTT.

The DNA of the CDR3 is TGCGCCAGCGATGGGACTAGCGGGAGCGGAGGAGAGACCCAGTACTTC. Amino acids: CASDGTSGSGGETQYF. The chain recombines TRBV4-1 with TRBJ2-5; 14 nucleotides match TRBD2. The CDR3 contains 16 residues. The V segment lost 8 bases and the J segment 4 bases; nucleotides outside the gene matches: 9. Germline CDR1 and CDR2: MGHRA and YSYEKL.

V usage is TRBV18 and J usage is TRBJ2-5; 11 bases map to TRBD1. J lost 2 bases, V lost 4 bases, and 6 bases had no gene match. CDR1 is KGHSH, CDR2 LQKENI, per germline. The CDR3 loop spans 16 amino acids. CDR3 DNA: TGTGCCAGCTCACAGAGGACAGGGGGCTGGCAAGAGACCCAGTACTTC. It translates to CASSQRTGGWQETQYF.

The chain combines TRBV28 with TRBJ1-5; D is unresolved. The CDR3 is made up of 17 amino acids. Per the germline V gene, CDR1 is MDHEN and CDR2 is SYDVKM. Trimming stripped 3 bases from V and 2 bases from J, with 17 bases between. Here the CDR3 reads CASSLFSWEVGNQPQHF. Here the CDR3 DNA reads TGTGCCAGCAGTTTGTTTTCATGGGAGGTAGGCAATCAGCCCCAGCATTTT.

This rearrangement joins TRBV30 to TRBJ1-5; D unresolved. Germline V gene data show CDR1 as GTSNPN and CDR2 as SVGIG (reference sequence). V lost 5 bases to trimming and J lost 4 bases, with 12 bases between them. The CDR3 covers 13 residues. CDR3 bases: TGTGCCTGGGATGCTGGTTTAAATCAGCCCCAGCATTTT. Amino acids: CAWDAGLNQPQHF.

CDR3 in amino acids: CASSTGQSNTEAFF. In DNA, the CDR3 is TGTGCCAGTAGTACAGGGCAGTCAAACACTGAAGCTTTCTTT. The chain employs TRBV19 and TRBJ1-1; TRBD1 might be the D (5 bases). This CDR3 comprises 14 residues. Germline V gene sequence: CDR1 LNHDA, CDR2 SQIVND (reference sequence). The V end lost 4 bases, the J end lost 2 bases, and 11 bases lay between the germline ends. Looking up the rest from reference TRBV19 and TRBJ1-1 gives the full variable domain: DGGITQSPKYLFRKEGQNVTLSCEQNLNHDAMYWYRQDPGQGLRLIYYSQIVNDFQKGDIAEGYSVSREKKESFPLTVTSAQKNPTAFYLCASSTGQSNTEAFFGQGTRLTVV.

This chain connects TRBV28 to TRBJ1-3; 11 nucleotides line up with TRBD1. Germline assignment: CDR1 MDHEN and CDR2 SYDVKM. The V segment lost 4 bases and the J segment 2 bases; nucleotides outside the gene matches: 4. The CDR3 contains 16 residues. The CDR3 protein is CASSSPGQGAGNTIYF. CDR3 nucleotides: TGTGCCAGCAGTTCTCCGGGACAGGGGGCTGGAAACACCATATATTTT.

This clone was counted a few times. V usage is TRBV6-2 or TRBV6-3 and J usage is TRBJ2-7; tentatively, D is TRBD2 (6 bases). CDR3 length equals 14 residues. Per germline, CDR1 MNHEY and CDR2 SVGEGT. The ends were cut back, 6 bases at V and 5 bases at J, with 17 bases in the middle. The CDR3 DNA is TGTGCCAGCAGCCTGGGGGGATTGGCGGACGAGCAGTACTTC. This codes for CASSLGGLADEQYF.

The V gene is TRBV11-2, the J gene TRBJ2-2; no clear D. CDR1 and CDR2 (germline): SGHAT, FQNNGV. There are 19 residues in the CDR3. V lost 5 bases, J lost 6 bases, and 28 bases lay in between. CDR3 region: CASSLVGYISNTVPGELFF. The CDR3 bases are TGTGCCAGCAGCCTCGTAGGGTACATCAGTAATACTGTCCCCGGGGAGCTGTTTTTT.

CDR3 nucleotides: TGTGCCAGCAGTTTACCTAACGAAAACATTCAGTACTTC. Translation gives CASSLPNENIQYF. The genes are TRBV28 and TRBJ2-4; no clear D. Germline CDR1 reads MDHEN; CDR2 reads SYDVKM. The ends were cut back, 2 bases at V and 5 bases at J, with 7 bases in the middle. CDR3 length equals 13 residues.

The chain links TRBV6-2 or TRBV6-3 to TRBJ1-5; D is undetermined. This CDR3 is built from 14 residues. Germline assignment: CDR1 MNHEY and CDR2 SVGEGT. V was cut by 2 bases and J by 2 bases, with 7 bases left in between. CDR3 protein: CASSYRRGNQPQHF. The CDR3 DNA sequence: TGTGCCAGCAGTTACAGGAGGGGCAATCAGCCCCAGCATTTT.

The chain joins TRBV28 to TRBJ2-1; D perhaps matches TRBD2 (5 bases). Germline V gives CDR1 MDHEN, CDR2 SYDVKM. The CDR3 sequence is 14 residues long. V was shortened by 3 bases and J by 9 bases, with 15 bases between the two germline ends. The CDR3 region is CASSFRGSVVEQFF. In DNA, the CDR3 is TGTGCCAGCAGTTTCCGGGGTTCGGTTGTTGAGCAGTTCTTC.

This chain connects TRBV30 to TRBJ2-7; D not certain. V was cut by 2 bases and J by 1 base, with 9 bases left in between. Per germline, CDR1 GTSNPN and CDR2 SVGIG (reference sequence). The CDR3 contains 13 residues. The CDR3 loop is CAWSPRPSYEQYF. CDR3 in DNA: TGTGCCTGGAGTCCTCGGCCATCCTACGAGCAGTACTTC.

This clone showed up just once. The rearrangement joins TRBV19 to TRBJ2-3; D is perhaps TRBD2 (7 bases). V was trimmed by 8 bases and J by 3 bases, leaving 18 bases between them. The germline V gene has CDR1 LNHDA and CDR2 SQIVND (reference sequence). The CDR3 sequence is 15 residues long. The CDR3 here is CASGPLGGATDTQYF. Here the CDR3 DNA reads TGTGCCAGTGGCCCACTGGGGGGGGCAACAGATACGCAGTATTTT.

The chain uses TRBV28 and TRBJ2-7; the D is unclear. V lost 7 bases, J lost 3 bases, and 10 bases lay in between. CDR3 size: 12 residues. Germline CDR1 reads MDHEN; CDR2 reads SYDVKM. The CDR3 sequence: CASTSVGYEQYF. CDR3 DNA: TGTGCCAGCACCTCGGTGGGCTACGAGCAGTACTTC.

The chain couples TRBV27 to TRBJ2-3; D possibly corresponds to TRBD2 (5 bases). The CDR3 length is 14 residues. Trimming took 0 bases from V and 3 from J, leaving 7 bases between them. In germline, CDR1 is MNHEY, CDR2 SMNVEV (reference sequence). CDR3 sequence (DNA): TGTGCCAGCAGTTTATCGCCGGGGACAGATACGCAGTATTTT. Protein sequence: CASSLSPGTDTQYF.

V is TRBV29-1 and J is TRBJ2-1; perhaps TRBD1 as D (7 bases). The CDR3 is 15 amino acids. Trimming shortened V by 4 bases and J by 0 bases, and 13 bases separated the two germline ends. Germline CDR1 reads SQVTM; CDR2 reads ANQGSEA. The CDR3 DNA is TGCAGCGTTGTTGGGCAGGGGGGCTCCTACAATGAGCAGTTCTTC. This sequence encodes CSVVGQGGSYNEQFF.

The CDR3 reads CASFKPQGGWNQPQHF. CDR3 coding DNA: TGTGCCAGCTTCAAGCCCCAGGGGGGTTGGAATCAGCCCCAGCATTTT. The chain uses TRBV9 and TRBJ1-5; TRBD1 matches 7 bases. The trim removed 7 bases at V and 4 bases at J, leaving 14 bases unmatched. The CDR3 has 16 residues. Germline loops: CDR1 SGDLS, CDR2 YYNGEE.

This clone was detected only once. This chain links TRBV28 with TRBJ1-2, with D uncertain. Germline assignment: CDR1 MDHEN and CDR2 SYDVKM. CDR3 length equals 11 residues. Deletions cut 2 bases from V and 6 bases from J, with 4 bases between. In DNA form, the CDR3 reads TGTGCCAGCAGTTTACGGGATGGCTACACCTTC. Its translation: CASSLRDGYTF.